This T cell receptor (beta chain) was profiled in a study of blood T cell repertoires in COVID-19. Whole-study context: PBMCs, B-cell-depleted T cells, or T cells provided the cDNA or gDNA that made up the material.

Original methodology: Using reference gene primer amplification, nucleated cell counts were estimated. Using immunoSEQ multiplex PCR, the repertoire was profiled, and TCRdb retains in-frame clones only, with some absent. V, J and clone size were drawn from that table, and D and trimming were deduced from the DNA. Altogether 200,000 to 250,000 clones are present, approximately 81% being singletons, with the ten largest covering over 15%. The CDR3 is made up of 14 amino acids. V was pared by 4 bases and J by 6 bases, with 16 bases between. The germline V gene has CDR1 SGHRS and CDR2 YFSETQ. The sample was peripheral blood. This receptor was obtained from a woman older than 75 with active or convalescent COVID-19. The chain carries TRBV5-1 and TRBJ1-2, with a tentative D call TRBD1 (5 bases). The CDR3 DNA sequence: TGCGCCAGCAGCCCAGGCGGGGGAATAAATGGCTACACCTTC. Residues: CASSPGGGINGYTF. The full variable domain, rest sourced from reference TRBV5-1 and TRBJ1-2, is KAGVTQTPRYLIKTRGQQVTLSCSPISGHRSVSWYQQTPGQGLQFLFEYFSETQRNKGNFPGRFSGRQFSNSRSEMNVSTLELGDSALYLCASSPGGGINGYTFGSGTRLTVV.